This TCR beta chain was sequenced for a study of T-cell memory formation after mild COVID-19 (dated by TCRdb to about 2021). Regarding the complete study: TCR sequence clusters from the two donors were largely donor specific. Longitudinal TCRalpha and TCRbeta repertoire sequencing tracked T-cell clones expanding and contracting after mild COVID-19 in a couple of donors. Two young, previously healthy adult volunteers, one female and one male, were included in the cohort.

V loses 2 bases of germline sequence and J loses 5 bases, and the interval between the two ends is 10 bases. The CDR3 spans 13 residues, from the cysteine through the phenylalanine. The CDR3 DNA has 39 bases and is translated from base 1. CDR1 and CDR2 are read off the germline V gene as SGHRS and YFSETQ. Ficoll-Paque density gradient centrifugation was the method used to isolate PBMCs. With respect to this clonotype: The target of this receptor is not known. No base quality values were provided; no much bigger clone lies one nucleotide off.

Broader findings and caveats from the paper: The study covered only a couple of mild cases, and larger cohorts including severe cases with pre-infection samples were considered necessary. The detection of some responding clones in pre-infection memory suggests that pre-existing cross-reactive memory T cells joined the SARS-CoV-2 response. Clones contracting from day 15 to 85 had balanced CD4/CD8 phenotypes, while a second wave expanding from day 15 to 37 was biased towards CD4+. SARS-CoV-2 specificity of the second-wave clones peaking on day 37 was not confirmed. Contracting CD4+ clones were found mainly in CM and EM memory subsets, while CD8+ clones were enriched in EMRA.

Sequencing relied on an Illumina NovaSeq 6000. Using 5'RACE with constant-segment primers, TCRalpha and TCRbeta cDNA libraries were constructed, with sample barcodes and unique molecular identifiers added in the process. Trizol reagent was used to extract RNA from every sample. Library amplification was performed in two PCR steps, and a second sample barcode and Illumina TruSeq adapters were introduced in the second step. Libraries were sequenced on an Illumina NovaSeq with 2 x 150 bp paired-end reads. The authors' pipeline ran thus. The reads were demultiplexed and collapsed into UMI-guided consensus sequences using migec v1.2.7. Using mixcr v2.1.11, the UMI consensuses were aligned to TRA and TRB V and J templates and assembled into clonotypes. A clonotype was counted as expanded or contracted only if both edgeR and NoisET called the change significant, with noise models trained on biological replicates. edgeR calls used a false discovery rate-adjusted p below 0.01 and a log2 fold-change threshold of 1. As an exploratory analysis of dynamics, PCA with hierarchical clustering was applied to max-normalized trajectories of the 1000 most abundant clonotypes. Separately sequenced CD4+ and CD8+ repertoires were used to assign the CD4 or CD8 phenotype of responding clones. TCRdb redid the processing of the public reads, applying fastp at Q25 and MiXCR, and retained in-frame beta chains. Rows with a matching CDR3 protein are joined into one entry that keeps the most common DNA and genes. The V and J calls were not made by the authors but by TCRdb's processing. Within this sample are about 560,000 distinct CDR3 sequences, with 15% to 20% of them counted one time only. The ten largest clones represent about 8.1% of the sample.

The origin of this receptor is an adult woman who had mild COVID-19 (a few samples of this study predate the infection). The sample titles of this study are shuffled in the database, so cell type and time point are left out; the donor was told from shared clones. The V gene is TRBV5-1 and the J gene is TRBJ2-5; TRBD1 is a weak D gene call, 5 bases matching. Sequenced sample: PBMCs or a T cell subset sorted from them (not recorded which). Here is the DNA: TGCGCCAGCAGCTTTCCAGGGCGGGAGACCCAGTACTTC. Its amino acids are CASSFPGRETQYF.